These T cell receptor beta chains were read from a single sample in a study of regulatory T cells in long-lasting Graves disease. TCRdb reprocessed the multiplex PCR reads with MiXCR, giving one entry per CDR3 protein. The sample holds about 460,000 distinct CDR3 sequences, approximately 23% seen once. This sample comprised peripheral blood mononuclear cells (PBMCs), obtained when the disease was refractory, from a patient treated with antithyroid drugs. Every receptor here comes from a female donor with Graves disease. Each CDR3 is given with its conserved first and last residue. A D gene is named only where the DNA matches it firmly. Expanded clones get a size class; other rows say once, few or many, or leave the size out.

v_call	d_call	clone_size	j_call	cdr3_nt	cdr3_aa
TRBV30	TRBD1	-	TRBJ2-7	TGTGCCTGGGGAGCCGACAGGGGCTACGAGCAGTACTTC	CAWGADRGYEQYF
TRBV19	TRBD1	few	TRBJ2-7	TGTGCCAGTAGTATATCCAGGGGGCAGTACGAGCAGTACTTC	CASSISRGQYEQYF
TRBV12-3/TRBV12-4	-	many	TRBJ1-1	TGTGCCAGCAGCTACGACAGGAGCTTTCGAGCTTTCTTT	CASSYDRSFRAFF
TRBV12-3/TRBV12-4	-	-	TRBJ1-5	TGTGCCAGCAGTTTCCAGGGTAGGGGTCTTAACAATCAGCCCCAGCATTTT	CASSFQGRGLNNQPQHF
TRBV11-3	TRBD1	many	TRBJ1-2	TGTGCCAGCAGCTTAGGACAGGGGAAGAACTATGGCTACACCTTC	CASSLGQGKNYGYTF
TRBV28	-	few	TRBJ1-5	TGTGCCAGCACTCGTACTAGTAGCAATCAGCCCCAGCATTTT	CASTRTSSNQPQHF
TRBV18	-	few	TRBJ2-5	TGTGCCAGCTCACCGACAACCGAAGGAGGGGAGACCCAGTACTTC	CASSPTTEGGETQYF
TRBV14	-	few	TRBJ1-4	TGTGCCAGCAGTCCGGGGGGATGGACTAATGAAAAACTGTTTTTT	CASSPGGWTNEKLFF
TRBV28	-	many	TRBJ2-5	TGTGCCAGCAGTTTATCGGGGGTTTCAGAGACCCAGTACTTC	CASSLSGVSETQYF
TRBV15	TRBD1	many	TRBJ1-4	TGTGCCACCAGCAGAGATCAACAGGGGAGGGCTGAAAAACTGTTTTTT	CATSRDQQGRAEKLFF
TRBV28	TRBD1	many	TRBJ2-7	TGTGCCAGCAGTCCACATCTCAGGGGGCTCAGGTACTTC	CASSPHLRGLRYF
TRBV7-2	-	many	TRBJ1-5	TGTGCCAGCAGCCCCTCGGGCGCCTCCCATCAGCCCCAGCATTTT	CASSPSGASHQPQHF
TRBV15	TRBD2	many	TRBJ2-2	TGTGCCACCAGGGGTAGCGGGAGGGCGCCTACCGGGGAGCTGTTTTTT	CATRGSGRAPTGELFF
TRBV7-9	-	once	TRBJ2-7	TGTGCCGGCAGCCTAACAGGGTACGAGCAGTACTTC	CAGSLTGYEQYF
TRBV7-3	TRBD1	-	TRBJ1-5	TGTGCCAGCAGCTTAGGTGGGGGGACAGGGCCCTCGTTTCGGGCCCAGCATTTT	CASSLGGGTGPSFRAQHF
TRBV6-1	TRBD2	-	TRBJ2-7	TGTGCCAGCAGCTCTCCCGGGACTAGCGGGGGGAACTACGAGCAGTACTTC	CASSSPGTSGGNYEQYF
TRBV20-1	TRBD1	few	TRBJ1-2	TGCAGTGCCTTTTCGGCAGGGGGAGGCTATGGCTACACCTTC	CSAFSAGGGYGYTF
TRBV12-3/TRBV12-4	TRBD2	many	TRBJ2-5	TGTGCCAGCAGTTGGGGGGGGTCCCAAGAGACCCAGTACTTC	CASSWGGSQETQYF
TRBV11-2	-	many	TRBJ2-2	TGTGCCAGCAGCCCGCTTACAGGGTACACCGGGGAGCTGTTTTTT	CASSPLTGYTGELFF
TRBV12-3/TRBV12-4	TRBD1	many	TRBJ2-7	TGTGCCAGCAGACGGACAGGACGTCCCTACGAGCAGTACTTC	CASRRTGRPYEQYF
TRBV12-3/TRBV12-4	-	many	TRBJ2-7	TGTGCCAGCACCGTCGGTGGAGAGCAGTACTTC	CASTVGGEQYF
TRBV28	TRBD1	many	TRBJ2-7	TGTGCCAGCAGTGACTACAGGGGGCCCTACGAGCAGTACTTC	CASSDYRGPYEQYF
TRBV2	TRBD2	many	TRBJ2-1	TGTGCCAGCAGTGACGGCCCCCTAGCGGGGGAGGGTGAGCAGTTCTTC	CASSDGPLAGEGEQFF
TRBV20-1	-	-	TRBJ1-5	TGCAGTGCTAGAGATCTGCAGGGCGAACCCCAGCATTTT	CSARDLQGEPQHF
TRBV7-2	-	many	TRBJ1-2	TGTGCCAGCAGCTTAGTTATCGATAAATATGGCTACACCTTC	CASSLVIDKYGYTF
TRBV29-1	-	few	TRBJ1-1	TGCAGCGTTGACAGGGACGGTGAAGCTTTCTTT	CSVDRDGEAFF
TRBV29-1	-	few	TRBJ1-3	TGCAGCGTTCTTTCAGCGGAGGCCGCTGACTCGGGAAACACCATATATTTT	CSVLSAEAADSGNTIYF
TRBV7-2	-	many	TRBJ2-7	TGTGCCAGCAGCTTAAACAGGGACTCCTACGAGCAGTACTTC	CASSLNRDSYEQYF
TRBV30	TRBD1	few	TRBJ1-3	TGTGCCTCTGGGACAGGGGGTAGTTTGACTGGAAACACCATATATTTT	CASGTGGSLTGNTIYF
TRBV7-2	-	few	TRBJ2-7	TGTGCCAGCAGCCGGCAAGGGGACGGCCTCTACGAGCAGTACTTC	CASSRQGDGLYEQYF
TRBV5-5	-	-	TRBJ2-7	TGTGCCAGCAGCTTGTCGGAGCTGGGGGGATACGAGCAGTACTTC	CASSLSELGGYEQYF
TRBV5-6	TRBD1	-	TRBJ1-4	TGTGCCAGCAGCTTGGTCAGGGGGGCTGAAAAACTGTTTTTT	CASSLVRGAEKLFF
TRBV30	-	-	TRBJ1-1	TGTGCCTGGAGTCGACAGTCGAACACTGAAGCTTTCTTT	CAWSRQSNTEAFF
TRBV20-1	-	-	TRBJ1-1	TGCAGTGCTAGTCGCAGGATCGGTTCAAACACTGAAGCTTTCTTT	CSASRRIGSNTEAFF
TRBV2	-	few	TRBJ1-3	TGTGCCAGCAGGGAGGACGGTGGGCTCGCTGGAAACACCATATATTTT	CASREDGGLAGNTIYF
TRBV7-9	-	-	TRBJ2-2	TGTGCCAGCAGCTCCAACCTAGGCACCGGGGAGCTGTTTTTT	CASSSNLGTGELFF
TRBV11-2	TRBD2	-	TRBJ2-2	TGTGCCAGCAGCGACACTAGCGGGAGAGACACCGGGGAGCTGTTTTTT	CASSDTSGRDTGELFF
TRBV5-1	TRBD1	-	TRBJ2-5	TGCGCCAGCAGCTTGGGTGACAGGGGCGGATTGAAGACCCAGTACTTC	CASSLGDRGGLKTQYF
TRBV9	TRBD1	many	TRBJ1-5	TGTGCCAGCAGTGCGGGACAGCTCGGCAATCAGCCCCAGCATTTT	CASSAGQLGNQPQHF
TRBV15	-	few	TRBJ1-5	TGTGCCACCAGCAGAGATCGATTAAGCAATCAGCCCCAGCATTTT	CATSRDRLSNQPQHF
TRBV29-1	-	few	TRBJ2-5	TGCAGCGGGCCCCGGGGGGAGACCCAGTACTTC	CSGPRGETQYF
TRBV27	-	many	TRBJ1-2	TGTGCCAGCAGTTTATCGGGCCAAGGTGGGGGTGGCTACACCTTC	CASSLSGQGGGGYTF
TRBV12-3/TRBV12-4	TRBD2	many	TRBJ2-2	TGTGCCAGCAGTTCCCTAGCGGGAGAGGCCACCGGGGAGCTGTTTTTT	CASSSLAGEATGELFF
TRBV5-1	TRBD1	-	TRBJ1-2	TGCGCCAGCAGCTTGGTGGGACAGGGGGCTGACGGCTACACCTTC	CASSLVGQGADGYTF
TRBV28	-	many	TRBJ2-7	TGTGCCAGCAGTTTACGAGGGTGGGGTCCCTACGAGCAGTACTTC	CASSLRGWGPYEQYF
TRBV7-2	TRBD1	-	TRBJ2-1	TGTGCCAGCAGCTTAGGGGACAGGGTTCACAATGAGCAGTTCTTC	CASSLGDRVHNEQFF
TRBV29-1	-	few	TRBJ1-2	TGCAGCGCCCGGGGGGAGCTGAACTATGGCTACACCTTC	CSARGELNYGYTF